This passage covers 16 T cell receptor beta chains from one sample sequenced in a study of blood T cell repertoires in COVID-19. Generated by immunoSEQ multiplex PCR, the TCRdb table keeps only in-frame clones and is missing some. The sample lists tens of thousands of clones, 70% to 90% seen once, with under 4% in the top ten. Sequences were obtained from peripheral blood. These TCRs come from a man aged 65 to 79 with acute or convalescent COVID-19.

In its sample, this clone was seen a few times. The CDR3 region is CASSESPDIQGNEKLFF. Written as DNA, the CDR3 is TGTGCCAGCAGTGAATCCCCGGACATACAAGGGAATGAAAAACTGTTTTTT. The rearrangement links TRBV25-1 to TRBJ1-4; D is possibly TRBD1 (5 bases). CDR3 length: 17 amino acids. V lost 1 base and J 5 bases, leaving 17 bases between the germline ends. Germline CDR1 is MGHDK and CDR2 is SYGVNS.

V and J are TRBV30 and TRBJ1-2; weak D call: TRBD1 (6 bases). Germline V lookup: CDR1 GTSNPN, CDR2 SVGIG (reference sequence). The CDR3 extends over 17 amino acids. V lost 5 bases to trimming and J lost 0 bases, with 22 bases between them. CDR3 residues: CAWRPGRGLFPNYGYTF. CDR3 nucleotide sequence: TGTGCCTGGCGCCCAGGCAGGGGCTTATTTCCTAACTATGGCTACACCTTC.

The chain couples TRBV5-1 to TRBJ2-5; TRBD2 matches 13 bases. The junction had 4 bases not matched to a gene; V was cut back by 1 base and J by 1 base. The CDR3 is 17 residues long. Germline assignment: CDR1 SGHRS and CDR2 YFSETQ. Here the CDR3 reads CASSLPRTSGGQETQYF. The CDR3 DNA follows: TGCGCCAGCAGCTTGCCCAGGACTAGCGGGGGCCAAGAGACCCAGTACTTC.

This rearrangement joins TRBV5-3 to TRBJ2-3; D remains unclear. TRBV5-3 is marked as an open reading frame, function uncertain. The CDR3 covers 14 residues. The V end lost 0 bases, the J end lost 4 bases, and 9 bases lay between the germline ends. The CDR3 sequence: CARSLVLVADTQYF. DNA of the CDR3: TGTGCCAGAAGCTTGGTGTTAGTTGCAGATACGCAGTATTTT.

This chain links TRBV29-1 with TRBJ2-7; TRBD1 might be the D (5 bases). The germline V gene encodes CDR1 SQVTM and CDR2 ANQGSEA. There are 15 residues in the CDR3. Trimming took off 1 base at V and 0 bases at J, with 13 bases between the two ends. The CDR3 coding sequence is TGCAGCGTTGAAGTGGGGCAGCTGAGCTCCTACGAGCAGTACTTC. Translated, it gives CSVEVGQLSSYEQYF.

The rearrangement uses TRBV6-5 and TRBJ1-2; D may be TRBD1 (5 bases). This CDR3 is built from 13 residues. Germline CDR1 reads MNHEY; CDR2 reads SVGAGI. V was trimmed by 7 bases and J by 8 bases, leaving 17 bases between them. The CDR3 is CASTPQGGKGYTF. For the CDR3, the DNA is TGTGCCAGCACGCCGCAGGGTGGGAAAGGCTACACCTTC.

This clone was found once. The V and J genes are TRBV30 and TRBJ2-7, with D perhaps matching TRBD1 (6 bases). V was pared by 6 bases and J by 0 bases, with 15 bases between. Per the germline V gene, CDR1 is GTSNPN and CDR2 is SVGIG (reference sequence). This CDR3 is 14 amino acids long. The CDR3 DNA sequence: TGTGCCTGCCAATTGGACAGCCTCTCCTACGAGCAGTACTTC. Translating it yields CACQLDSLSYEQYF.

This clone was seen only once. The chain recombines TRBV9 with TRBJ2-3; 13 positions agree with TRBD2. V lost 4 bases to trimming and J lost 1 base; unmatched junction nucleotides: 3. The CDR3 length is 16 residues. Germline values: CDR1 SGDLS, CDR2 YYNGEE. The CDR3 region has the DNA TGTGCCAGCAGCCGAGGACTAGCGGGGGGCACAGATACGCAGTATTTT. It encodes CASSRGLAGGTDTQYF.

The chain couples TRBV7-2 to TRBJ2-7; the match to TRBD1 covers 9 bases. Germline V gene data show CDR1 as SGHTA and CDR2 as FQGNSA. The CDR3 runs 13 residues. The trim removed 4 bases at V and 12 bases at J, leaving 10 bases unmatched. The CDR3 sequence: CASSSGQGSNRYF. The CDR3 coding sequence is TGTGCCAGCAGCTCGGGACAGGGATCTAACAGGTACTTC.

This chain connects TRBV5-1 to TRBJ1-2; no firm D call. The CDR3 loop spans 12 amino acids. The V gene's germline CDR1 is SGHRS and CDR2 YFSETQ. V lost 5 bases to trimming and J lost 6 bases, with 11 bases between them. Here the CDR3 reads CASRSNSHGYTF. CDR3 DNA sequence: TGCGCCAGCAGATCTAACAGCCATGGCTACACCTTC.

The genes are TRBV7-9 and TRBJ2-7, with 7 positions matching TRBD1. Germline V gives CDR1 SEHNR, CDR2 FQNEAQ (reference sequence). Trimming at V came to 8 bases and at J to 0 bases, leaving 7 bases not matched to a gene. CDR3 size: 14 residues. The CDR3, as DNA: TGTGCCAGCCTACCGGGACAGAGCTCCTACGAGCAGTACTTC. Protein product: CASLPGQSSYEQYF.

The V gene is TRBV19, the J gene TRBJ1-4; unclear D gene. V gave up 3 bases and J gave up 8 bases, with 13 bases separating them. The CDR3 is 14 amino acids. CDR1 and CDR2 from the germline V gene are LNHDA and SQIVND (reference sequence). The CDR3 reads CASSMIEEREKLFF. CDR3 DNA sequence: TGTGCCAGTAGTATGATTGAGGAAAGGGAAAAACTGTTTTTT.

The J gene is TRBJ1-6, the V gene TRBV21-1; the table assigns TRBD1, which was not confirmed against the DNA. TRBV21-1 is a documented pseudogene. This CDR3 has 19 amino acids. CDR3 sequence reads: CASSKSERRQAPMDSPLHF. The CDR3 DNA follows: TGTGCCAGCAGCAAATCGGAAAGGCGACAGGCCCCTATGGATTCACCCCTCCACTTT.

The chain combines TRBV11-2 with TRBJ2-5; 7 nucleotides line up with TRBD1. CDR1 and CDR2 from the germline V gene are SGHAT and FQNNGV. The CDR3 runs 13 residues. V lost 5 bases, J lost 1 base, and 1 base stayed unmatched. The CDR3: CASSRGRQETQYF. The CDR3 DNA sequence: TGTGCCAGCAGCAGGGGGCGCCAAGAGACCCAGTACTTC.

V gene TRBV5-8 combines with J gene TRBJ1-5; D is unresolved. CDR1 and CDR2 (germline): SGHTS, YDEGEE. CDR3 length: 12 amino acids. The V and J ends lost 4 bases and 5 bases respectively, with 7 bases between them. The CDR3 bases are TGTGCCAGCAGCCAGGTTCATCAGCCCCAGCATTTT. This sequence encodes CASSQVHQPQHF.

J is TRBJ1-1 and V is TRBV27; D uncertain. The CDR3 is 13 residues long. The germline V gene encodes CDR1 MNHEY and CDR2 SMNVEV (reference sequence). V was trimmed by 2 bases and J by 5 bases, leaving 9 bases between them. The CDR3, as DNA: TGTGCCAGCAGTTTAGACGGCGGGACTGAAGCTTTCTTT. Translated, it gives CASSLDGGTEAFF.